This is a list of T cell receptor beta chains from one sample in a study of blood T cells in healthy people across ages. TCRdb re-called the 5' RACE reads through MiXCR, storing one row per CDR3 protein. Here the sample spans 550,000 to 650,000 distinct CDR3 sequences, about 27% being singletons. Another study also made use of these data, one on T cells of mothers and their children.

The sample taken for sequencing was blood. These receptors originate from a boy aged 2-15 years in good health. Each CDR3 is given with its conserved first and last residue. D genes are given only for firm matches.

>TRBJ1-3|.|TRBV4-3
CASSRSPGNTIYF
>TRBJ2-5|.|TRBV23-1
CAKRTEYQETQYF
>TRBJ2-4|TRBD2|TRBV20-1
CSARGLAAHIQYF
>TRBJ2-7|TRBD2|TRBV27
CASSHGTSGSYEQYF
>TRBJ2-5|.|TRBV5-1
CASSTGQGGRKTQYF
>TRBJ2-7|.|TRBV4-3
CASSQDGGAEQYF
>TRBJ2-5|.|TRBV12-5
CASGFGAGVMETQYF
>TRBJ2-1|TRBD2|TRBV6-4
CASSSGTSGSNEQFF
>TRBJ2-4|.|TRBV5-1
CASSSPRDDISKNIQYF
>TRBJ1-2|.|TRBV5-5
CASSLAASYGYTF
>.|TRBD1|TRBV10-3
CAITGGTSYEQYF
>TRBJ2-5|TRBD2|TRBV6-1
CASRIRGGTFQETQYF
>TRBJ1-1|.|TRBV20-1
CSARVKGGTEAFF
>TRBJ1-1|TRBD1|TRBV30
CAWSAQGQGRTEAFF
>.|.|TRBV27
CASGQVRGKEAYEQYF
>.|.|TRBV6-1
CASSETFPLGEQYF
>TRBJ2-5|.|TRBV18
CASLGGEETQYF
>TRBJ2-7|.|TRBV10-3
CAISEWDNSYEQYF
>TRBJ2-6|TRBD1|TRBV5-1
CASSLAVRDRAYSGANVLTF
>TRBJ2-6|TRBD2|TRBV19
CASSRSSGGSSGANVLTF
>TRBJ2-3|.|TRBV20-1
CSARGRDITDTQYF
>TRBJ2-7|.|TRBV7-2
CASSLHRLPPYEQYF
>TRBJ1-2|TRBD1|TRBV25-1
CASTTGEAGHTF
>TRBJ1-1|.|TRBV20-1
CSARIQAMNTEAFF
>TRBJ2-3|.|TRBV5-6
CASSRPGGRGDTQYF
>TRBJ2-3|TRBD1|TRBV27
CASSRFTGAEDTQYF
>TRBJ1-1|.|TRBV6-6
CASSQFVNTEAFF
>TRBJ1-6|.|TRBV11-2
CASSPPGGWGSPLHF
>TRBJ2-5|TRBD2|TRBV29-1
CSVSTSGGAGETQYF
>TRBJ2-7|.|TRBV6-1
CASSAYQGSPYEQYF
>.|TRBD2|TRBV30
CAWSMGLAGQETQYF
>TRBJ2-7|.|TRBV7-9
CASSYQDIYEQYF
>TRBJ2-2|.|TRBV14
CASSQEANTGELFF
>.|TRBD2|TRBV25-1
CASSESLAGVGGTQYF
>TRBJ1-4|TRBD1|TRBV4-2
CASSRQTKGQEGEKLFF
>TRBJ1-1|.|TRBV2
CASSPNRDTEASF
>TRBJ2-4|TRBD1|TRBV7-8
CASSDDRGQAKNIQYF
>TRBJ2-3|.|TRBV6-5
CASSYSSVRDTQYF
>TRBJ1-6|.|TRBV6-5
CASSRDQGGSPLHF
>TRBJ1-1|TRBD1|TRBV12-5
CASGAPDRRYIAFF
>TRBJ2-1|TRBD2|TRBV6-5
CASSSGTITYNEQFF